These 5 T cell receptor beta chains came from one sample sequenced in a study of cytomegalovirus exposure and HLA in healthy donors. PCR employed 60 Vbeta and 13 Jbeta primers. Libraries were prepared by immunoSEQ multiplex PCR; TCRdb keeps only in-frame clonotypes and omits some of them. Altogether roughly 120,000 clones are present, about four fifths being singletons, with the ten largest covering 2.5% to 3%. The sequencing input was PBMCs. Source of these receptors: an older woman in good health and CMV-seropositive.

This clone has a handful of counts. The chain has TRBV19 and TRBJ1-4; 7 positions agree with TRBD1. After removal of 8 bases from V and 6 bases from J, the junction contained 9 bases not matched to a gene. The CDR3 has 14 amino acids. Germline assignment: CDR1 LNHDA and CDR2 SQIVND (reference sequence). In nucleotides, the CDR3 is TGTGCCAGTGCGAGACAGGGTTTGGATGAAAAACTGTTTTTT. It is translated as CASARQGLDEKLFF.

This clone was recorded at least ten times. This sequence joins TRBV11-2 and TRBJ1-1; 7 bases line up with TRBD1. The CDR3 runs to 15 residues. V shed 6 bases, J shed 2 bases, and the junction held 9 bases outside the gene matches. Germline V gene data show CDR1 as SGHAT and CDR2 as FQNNGV. The DNA for the CDR3 is TGTGCCAGCAGACGTATCGGGACAGCAAACACTGAAGCTTTCTTT. It translates to CASRRIGTANTEAFF.

The chain recombines TRBV28 with TRBJ2-7; TRBD1 matches at 10 bases. J gave up 6 bases and V 3 bases, and 8 bases lay outside the gene matches. Germline lookup yields CDR1 MDHEN and CDR2 SYDVKM. The CDR3 spans 15 residues. CDR3 nucleotide sequence: TGTGCCAGCAGTTTGTATCATAGGACAGGGGGCGAGCAGTACTTC. As protein: CASSLYHRTGGEQYF.

This chain connects TRBV11-2 to TRBJ2-7, with a tentative D call TRBD1 (6 bases). The V gene's germline CDR1 is SGHAT and CDR2 FQNNGV. V lost 1 base, J lost 3 bases, and 16 bases lay in between. The CDR3 has 16 amino acids. In DNA form, the CDR3 reads TGTGCCAGCAGCTTAGCCCTTTTCGGACAGCGCTACGAGCAGTACTTC. Translating gives CASSLALFGQRYEQYF.

This clone has more than one count but fewer than ten. The chain joins TRBV7-6 to TRBJ2-6; 7 nucleotides align to TRBD1. Trimming removed 5 bases from V and 2 bases from J; junction bases left unmatched: 12. This CDR3 has 18 amino acids. The V gene's germline CDR1 is SGHVS and CDR2 FNYEAQ. DNA for the CDR3: TGTGCCAGCAGCGCACCGGGACGGCAGGGGGCTGGGGCCAACGTCCTGACTTTC. Translated, it gives CASSAPGRQGAGANVLTF.